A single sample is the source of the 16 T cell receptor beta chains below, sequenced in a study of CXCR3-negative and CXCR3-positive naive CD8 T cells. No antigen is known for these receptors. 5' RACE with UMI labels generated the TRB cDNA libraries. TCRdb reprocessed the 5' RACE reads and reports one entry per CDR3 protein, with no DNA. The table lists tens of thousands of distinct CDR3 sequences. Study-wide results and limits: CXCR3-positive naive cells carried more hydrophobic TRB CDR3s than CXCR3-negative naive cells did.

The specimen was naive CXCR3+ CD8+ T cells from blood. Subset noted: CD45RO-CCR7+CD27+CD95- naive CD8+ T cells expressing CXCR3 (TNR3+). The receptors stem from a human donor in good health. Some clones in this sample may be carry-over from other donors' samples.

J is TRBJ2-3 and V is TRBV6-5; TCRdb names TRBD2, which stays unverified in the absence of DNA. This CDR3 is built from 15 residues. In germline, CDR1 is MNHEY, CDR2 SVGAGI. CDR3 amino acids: CASSYRTSPTDTQYF.

The CDR3 region is CASSFGVSNSYNEQFF. This rearrangement joins TRBV5-8 to TRBJ2-1. The germline V gene has CDR1 SGHTS and CDR2 YDEGEE. This CDR3 spans 16 amino acids.

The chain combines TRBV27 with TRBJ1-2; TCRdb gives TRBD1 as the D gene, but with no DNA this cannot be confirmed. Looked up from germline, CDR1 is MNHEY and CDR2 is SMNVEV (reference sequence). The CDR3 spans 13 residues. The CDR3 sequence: CASSEGAVNGYTF.

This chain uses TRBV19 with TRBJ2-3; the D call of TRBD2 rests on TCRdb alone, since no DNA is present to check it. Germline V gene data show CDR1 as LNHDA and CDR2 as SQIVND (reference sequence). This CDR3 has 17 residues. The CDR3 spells CASSTPPAGGPGDTQYF.

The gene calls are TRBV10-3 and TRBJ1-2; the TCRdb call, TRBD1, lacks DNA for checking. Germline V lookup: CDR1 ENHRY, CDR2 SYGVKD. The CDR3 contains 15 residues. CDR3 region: CAISESYRGRDGYTF.

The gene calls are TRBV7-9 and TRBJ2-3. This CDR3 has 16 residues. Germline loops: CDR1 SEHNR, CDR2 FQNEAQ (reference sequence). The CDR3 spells CASSSWRQTSTDTQYF.

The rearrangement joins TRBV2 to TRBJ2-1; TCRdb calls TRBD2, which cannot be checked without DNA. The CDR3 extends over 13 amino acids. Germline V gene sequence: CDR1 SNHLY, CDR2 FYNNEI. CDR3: CATVRGGTFEQFF.

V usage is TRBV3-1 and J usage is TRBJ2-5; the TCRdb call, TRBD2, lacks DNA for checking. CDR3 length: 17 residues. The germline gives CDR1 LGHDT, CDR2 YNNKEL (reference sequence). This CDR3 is CASSQEILAGVQETQYF.

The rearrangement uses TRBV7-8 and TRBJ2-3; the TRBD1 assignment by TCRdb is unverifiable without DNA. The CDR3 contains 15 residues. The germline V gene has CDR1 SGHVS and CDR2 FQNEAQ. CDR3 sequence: CASSLTGGEENVQYF.

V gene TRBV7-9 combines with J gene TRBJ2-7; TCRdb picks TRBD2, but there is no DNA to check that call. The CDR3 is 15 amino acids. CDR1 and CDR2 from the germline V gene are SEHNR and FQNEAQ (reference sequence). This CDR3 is CASSEQHQQGHEQYF.

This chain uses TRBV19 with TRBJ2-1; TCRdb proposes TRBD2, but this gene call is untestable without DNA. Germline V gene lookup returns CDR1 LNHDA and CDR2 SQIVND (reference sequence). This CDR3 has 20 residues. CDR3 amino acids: CASSPKATSGGPSSYNEQFF. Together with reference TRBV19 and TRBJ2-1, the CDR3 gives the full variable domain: DGGITQSPKYLFRKEGQNVTLSCEQNLNHDAMYWYRQDPGQGLRLIYYSQIVNDFQKGDIAEGYSVSREKKESFPLTVTSAQKNPTAFYLCASSPKATSGGPSSYNEQFFGPGTRLTVL.

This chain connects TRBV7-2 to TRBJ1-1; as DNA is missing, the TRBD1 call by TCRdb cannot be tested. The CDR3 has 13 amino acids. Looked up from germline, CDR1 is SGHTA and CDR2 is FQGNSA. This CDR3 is CASSLMGLTEAFF.

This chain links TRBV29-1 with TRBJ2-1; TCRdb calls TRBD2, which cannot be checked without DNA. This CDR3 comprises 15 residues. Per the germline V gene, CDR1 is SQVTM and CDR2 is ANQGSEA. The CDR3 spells CSVDARAGDHNEQFF.

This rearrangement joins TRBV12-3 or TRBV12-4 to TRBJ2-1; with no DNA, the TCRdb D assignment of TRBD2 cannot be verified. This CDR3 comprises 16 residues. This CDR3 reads CASSLGITSGKRGQFF.

CDR3 sequence: CASTLQGLAGKETQYF. This sequence joins TRBV7-8 and TRBJ2-5; checking the TCRdb D call of TRBD2 is not possible without DNA. Germline V gives CDR1 SGHVS, CDR2 FQNEAQ. This CDR3 has 16 amino acids.

CDR3 sequence: CASSGTGYQEAQYF. V is TRBV6-5 and J is TRBJ2-5; TCRdb's D call, TRBD1, is unchecked because there is no DNA. CDR3 length: 14 residues. The germline CDR1 and CDR2 sequences are MNHEY and SVGAGI.